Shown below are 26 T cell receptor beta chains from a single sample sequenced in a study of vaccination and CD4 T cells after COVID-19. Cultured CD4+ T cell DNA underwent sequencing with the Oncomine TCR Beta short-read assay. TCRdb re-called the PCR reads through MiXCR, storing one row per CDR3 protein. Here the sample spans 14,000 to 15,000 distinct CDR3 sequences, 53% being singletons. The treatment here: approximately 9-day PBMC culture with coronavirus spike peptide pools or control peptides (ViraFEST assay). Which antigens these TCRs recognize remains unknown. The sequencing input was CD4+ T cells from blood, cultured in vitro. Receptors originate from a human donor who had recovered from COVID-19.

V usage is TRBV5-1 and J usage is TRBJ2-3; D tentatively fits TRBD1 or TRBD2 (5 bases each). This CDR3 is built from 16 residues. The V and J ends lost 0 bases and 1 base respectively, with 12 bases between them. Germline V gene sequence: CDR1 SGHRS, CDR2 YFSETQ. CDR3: CASSLGLGGGTDTQYF. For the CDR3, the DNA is TGCGCCAGCAGCTTGGGCCTTGGGGGAGGCACAGATACGCAGTATTTT.

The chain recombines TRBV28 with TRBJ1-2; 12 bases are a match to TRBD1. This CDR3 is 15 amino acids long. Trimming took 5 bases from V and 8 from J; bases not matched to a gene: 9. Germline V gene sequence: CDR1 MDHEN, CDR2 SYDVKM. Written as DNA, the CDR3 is TGTGCCAGCAGTGGTGGTCGGGACAGGGGGCGAGGCTACACCTTC. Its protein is CASSGGRDRGRGYTF.

Written as DNA, the CDR3 is TGTGCCACCCGATGGCGGGATTGGAGAGATACGCAGTATTTT. This codes for CATRWRDWRDTQYF. The chain recombines TRBV15 with TRBJ2-3, with D perhaps matching TRBD2 (6 bases). Germline V gene data show CDR1 as LNHNV and CDR2 as YYDKDF (reference sequence). V gave up 8 bases and J gave up 5 bases, with 17 bases separating them. The CDR3 is 14 amino acids.

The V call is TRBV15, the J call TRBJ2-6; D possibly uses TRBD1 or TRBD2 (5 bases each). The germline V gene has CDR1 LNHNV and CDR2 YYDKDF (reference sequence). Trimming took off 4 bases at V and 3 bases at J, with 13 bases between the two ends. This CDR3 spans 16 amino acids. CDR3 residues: CATSISGADGANVLTF. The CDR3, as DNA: TGTGCCACCAGCATATCCGGGGCGGATGGGGCCAACGTCCTGACTTTC.

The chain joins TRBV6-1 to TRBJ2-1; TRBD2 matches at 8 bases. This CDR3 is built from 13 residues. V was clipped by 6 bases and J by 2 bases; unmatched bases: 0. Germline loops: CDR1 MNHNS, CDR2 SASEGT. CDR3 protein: CASRLAAYNEQFF. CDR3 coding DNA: TGTGCCAGCAGACTAGCGGCCTACAATGAGCAGTTCTTC.

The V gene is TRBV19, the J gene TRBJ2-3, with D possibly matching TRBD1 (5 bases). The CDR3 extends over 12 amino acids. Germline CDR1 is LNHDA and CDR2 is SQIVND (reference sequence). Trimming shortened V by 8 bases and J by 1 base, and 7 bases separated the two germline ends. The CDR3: CASGAGTDTQYF. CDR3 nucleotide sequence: TGTGCCAGTGGGGCGGGCACAGATACGCAGTATTTT.

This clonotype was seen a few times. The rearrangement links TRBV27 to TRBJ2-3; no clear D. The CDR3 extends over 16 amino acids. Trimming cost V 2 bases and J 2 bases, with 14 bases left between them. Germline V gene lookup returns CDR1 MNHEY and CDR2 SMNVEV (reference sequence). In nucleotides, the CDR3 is TGTGCCAGCAGTTTAGGGGTGGCGCCGAACACAGATACGCAGTATTTT. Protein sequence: CASSLGVAPNTDTQYF.

The CDR3, as DNA: TGCAGTGCTAGAGGTACGACAGGGGGCTCGGTGAACACTGAAGCTTTCTTT. Its translation: CSARGTTGGSVNTEAFF. The chain couples TRBV20-1 to TRBJ1-1; 10 nucleotides agree with TRBD1. The germline gives CDR1 DFQATT, CDR2 SNEGSKA (reference sequence). J gave up 0 bases and V 1 base, and 8 bases lay outside the gene matches. The length of the CDR3 is 17 residues.

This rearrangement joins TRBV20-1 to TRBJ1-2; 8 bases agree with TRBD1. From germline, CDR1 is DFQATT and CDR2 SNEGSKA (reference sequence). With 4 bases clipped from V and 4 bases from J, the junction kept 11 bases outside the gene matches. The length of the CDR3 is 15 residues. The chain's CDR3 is CSATEPGGWGYGYTF. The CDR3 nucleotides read TGCAGTGCTACCGAACCAGGGGGCTGGGGCTATGGCTACACCTTC.

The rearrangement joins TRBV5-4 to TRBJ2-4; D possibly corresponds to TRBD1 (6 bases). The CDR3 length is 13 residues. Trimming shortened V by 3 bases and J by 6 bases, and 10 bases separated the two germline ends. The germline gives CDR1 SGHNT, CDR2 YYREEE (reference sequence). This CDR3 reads CASSSDRSNIQYF. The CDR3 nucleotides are TGTGCCAGCAGCTCGGACAGATCAAACATTCAGTACTTC.

The CDR3 coding sequence is TGTGCCAGTAGCAGGGCCGGAACCGGGGAGCTGTTTTTT. Translation: CASSRAGTGELFF. V usage is TRBV19 and J usage is TRBJ2-2; TRBD1 is a possible D gene (5 bases). The CDR3 length is 13 residues. Germline CDR1 and CDR2: LNHDA and SQIVND (reference sequence). Trimming took 6 bases from V and 5 from J, leaving 10 bases between them.

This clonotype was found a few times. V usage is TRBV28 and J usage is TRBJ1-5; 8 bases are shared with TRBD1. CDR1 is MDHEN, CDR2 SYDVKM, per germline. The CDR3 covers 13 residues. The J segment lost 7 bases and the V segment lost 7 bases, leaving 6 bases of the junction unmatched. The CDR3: CASNTGGRQPQHF. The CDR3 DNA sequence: TGTGCCAGCAATACAGGGGGAAGGCAGCCCCAGCATTTT.

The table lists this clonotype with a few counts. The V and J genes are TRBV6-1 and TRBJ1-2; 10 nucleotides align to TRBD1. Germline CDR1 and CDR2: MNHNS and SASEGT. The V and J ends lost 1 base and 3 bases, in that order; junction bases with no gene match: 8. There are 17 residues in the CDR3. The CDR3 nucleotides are TGTGCCAGCAGTGAAGTATTCCGGACAGGGGGTGACTATGGCTACACCTTC. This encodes CASSEVFRTGGDYGYTF.

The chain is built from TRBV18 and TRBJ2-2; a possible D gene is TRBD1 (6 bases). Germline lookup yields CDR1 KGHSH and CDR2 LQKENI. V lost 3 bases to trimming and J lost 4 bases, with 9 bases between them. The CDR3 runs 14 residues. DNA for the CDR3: TGTGCCAGCTCACCGCGCAGGGGCACCGGGGAGCTGTTTTTT. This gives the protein CASSPRRGTGELFF.

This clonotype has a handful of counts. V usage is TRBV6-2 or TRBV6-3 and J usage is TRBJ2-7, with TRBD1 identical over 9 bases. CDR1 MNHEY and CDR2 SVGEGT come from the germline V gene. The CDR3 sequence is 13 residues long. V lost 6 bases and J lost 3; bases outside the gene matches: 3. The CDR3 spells CASRQTGGYEQYF. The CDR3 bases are TGTGCCAGCAGGCAGACAGGGGGCTACGAGCAGTACTTC.

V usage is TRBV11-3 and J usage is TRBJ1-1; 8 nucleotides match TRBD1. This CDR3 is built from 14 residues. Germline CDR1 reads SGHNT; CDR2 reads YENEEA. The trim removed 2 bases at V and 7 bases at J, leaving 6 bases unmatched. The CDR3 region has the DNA TGTGCCAGCAGCTTATCCCACAGGGGGAGTGAAGCTTTCTTT. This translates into CASSLSHRGSEAFF.

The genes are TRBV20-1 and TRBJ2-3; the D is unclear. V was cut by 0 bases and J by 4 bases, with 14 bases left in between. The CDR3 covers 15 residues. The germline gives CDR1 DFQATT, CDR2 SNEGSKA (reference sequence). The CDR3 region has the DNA TGCAGTGCTAGAGATCCGGTTAGGTCTCCAGATACGCAGTATTTT. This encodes CSARDPVRSPDTQYF.

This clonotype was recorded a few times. CDR3 nucleotides: TGTGCCAGCAGCCACACTAGGAGGGATACGCAGTATTTT. Translating gives CASSHTRRDTQYF. This chain connects TRBV25-1 to TRBJ2-3; perhaps TRBD2 as D (5 bases). Trimming took 6 bases from V and 6 from J, leaving 13 bases between them. From germline, CDR1 is MGHDK and CDR2 SYGVNS. The CDR3 spans 13 residues.

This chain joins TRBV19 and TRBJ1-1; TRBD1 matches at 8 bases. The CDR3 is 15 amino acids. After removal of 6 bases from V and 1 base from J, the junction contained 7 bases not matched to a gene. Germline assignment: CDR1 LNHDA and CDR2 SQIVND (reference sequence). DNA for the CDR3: TGTGCCAGTAGATCACAGGGGGAGGGGAACACTGAAGCTTTCTTT. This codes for CASRSQGEGNTEAFF.

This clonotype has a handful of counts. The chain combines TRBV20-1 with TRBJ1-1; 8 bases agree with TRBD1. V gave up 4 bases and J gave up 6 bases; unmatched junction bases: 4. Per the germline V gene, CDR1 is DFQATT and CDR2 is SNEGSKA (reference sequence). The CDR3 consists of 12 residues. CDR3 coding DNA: TGCAGTGCTAACAGGGGGTTCTCTGAAGCTTTCTTT. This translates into CSANRGFSEAFF.

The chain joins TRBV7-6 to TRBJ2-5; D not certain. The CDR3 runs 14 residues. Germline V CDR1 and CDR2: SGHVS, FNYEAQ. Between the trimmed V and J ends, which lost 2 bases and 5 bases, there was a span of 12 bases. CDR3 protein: CASSLRAGSETQYF. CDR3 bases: TGTGCCAGCAGCTTACGGGCAGGATCTGAGACCCAGTACTTC.

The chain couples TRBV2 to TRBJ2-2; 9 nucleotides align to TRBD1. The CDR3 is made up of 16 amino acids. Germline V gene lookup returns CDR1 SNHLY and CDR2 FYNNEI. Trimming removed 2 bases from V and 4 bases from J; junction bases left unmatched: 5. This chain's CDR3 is CASSEWWGQGTGELFF. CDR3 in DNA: TGTGCCAGCAGTGAATGGTGGGGACAGGGCACCGGGGAGCTGTTTTTT.

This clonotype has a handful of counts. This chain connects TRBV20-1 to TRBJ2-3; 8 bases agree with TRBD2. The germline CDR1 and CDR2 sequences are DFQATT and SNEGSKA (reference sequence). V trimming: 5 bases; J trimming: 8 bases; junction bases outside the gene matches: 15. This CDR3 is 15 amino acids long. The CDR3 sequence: CSAAPSAGGTSTQYF. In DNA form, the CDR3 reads TGCAGTGCTGCCCCATCTGCGGGAGGTACTTCTACGCAGTATTTT.

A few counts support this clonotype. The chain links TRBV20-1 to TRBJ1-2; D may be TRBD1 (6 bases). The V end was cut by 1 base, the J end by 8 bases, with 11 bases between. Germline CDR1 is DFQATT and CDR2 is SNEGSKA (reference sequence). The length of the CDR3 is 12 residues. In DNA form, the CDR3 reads TGCAGTGCTAGAGTTGAGCAGGGGGGCTACACCTTC. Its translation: CSARVEQGGYTF.

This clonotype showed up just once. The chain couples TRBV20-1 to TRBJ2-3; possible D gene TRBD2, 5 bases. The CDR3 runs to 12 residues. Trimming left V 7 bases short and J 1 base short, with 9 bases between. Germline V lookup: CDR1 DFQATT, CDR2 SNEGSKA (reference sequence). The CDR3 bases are TGCAGTGGGGGAGAGGGCACAGATACGCAGTATTTT. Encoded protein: CSGGEGTDTQYF.

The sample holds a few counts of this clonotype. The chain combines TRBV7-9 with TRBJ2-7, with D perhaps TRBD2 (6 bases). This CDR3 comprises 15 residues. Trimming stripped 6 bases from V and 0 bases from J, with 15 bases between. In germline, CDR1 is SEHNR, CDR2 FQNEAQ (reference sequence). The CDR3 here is CASREAGGGSYEQYF. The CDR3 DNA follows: TGTGCCAGCAGGGAAGCGGGCGGCGGCTCCTACGAGCAGTACTTC.